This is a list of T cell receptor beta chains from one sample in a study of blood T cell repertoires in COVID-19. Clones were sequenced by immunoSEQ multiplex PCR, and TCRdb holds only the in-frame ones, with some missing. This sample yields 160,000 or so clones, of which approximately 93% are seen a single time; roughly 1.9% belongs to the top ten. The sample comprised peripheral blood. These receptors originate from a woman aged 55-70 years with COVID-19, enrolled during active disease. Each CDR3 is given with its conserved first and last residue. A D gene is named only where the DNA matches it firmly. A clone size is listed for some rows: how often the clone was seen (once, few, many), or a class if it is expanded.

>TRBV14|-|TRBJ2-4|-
TGTGCCAGCAGCCCAGGTCAGGGAAGGGTATACTTC
CASSPGQGRVYF
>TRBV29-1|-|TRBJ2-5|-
TGCAGCGTAGACACAGGGTGGGAGACCCAGTACTTC
CSVDTGWETQYF
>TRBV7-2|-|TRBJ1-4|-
TGTGCCAGCAGCTTAGTTCCCACGGAGGGGGAAAAACTGTTTTTT
CASSLVPTEGEKLFF
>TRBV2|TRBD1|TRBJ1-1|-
TGTGCCAGCAGTGAAGCGCAGGGGGTGACTGAAGCTTTCTTT
CASSEAQGVTEAFF
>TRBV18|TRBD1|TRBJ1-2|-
TGTGCCAGCTCACCAAGGGGACAGGTGCCTAGCTATGGCTACACCTTC
CASSPRGQVPSYGYTF
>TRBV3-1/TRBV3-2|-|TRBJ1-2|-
TGTGCCAGCAGCACCGCGGCCTTCTATGGCTACACCTTC
CASSTAAFYGYTF
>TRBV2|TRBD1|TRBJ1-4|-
TGTGCCAGCAGTCCCCGACAGGGGGCAAGAGTAAGAGAAAAACTGTTTTTT
CASSPRQGARVREKLFF
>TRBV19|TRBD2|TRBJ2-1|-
TGTGCCAGTAGTAGAGGGGCGAGCGGGGGATACTCCTACAATGAGCAGTTCTTC
CASSRGASGGYSYNEQFF
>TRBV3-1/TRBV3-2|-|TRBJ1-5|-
TGTGCCAGCAGCCAAGGGGCACCGACAGTCAATCAGCCCCAGCATTTT
CASSQGAPTVNQPQHF
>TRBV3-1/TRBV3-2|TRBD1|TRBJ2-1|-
TGTGCCAGCAGCCCCGGGACAGGGACCGATGAGCAGTTCTTC
CASSPGTGTDEQFF
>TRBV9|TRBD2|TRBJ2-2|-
TGTGCCAGCAGCGTACATCCGGCCCTAGCGGGGGGTACCGGGGAGCTGTTTTTT
CASSVHPALAGGTGELFF
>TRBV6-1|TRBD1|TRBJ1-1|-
TGTGCCAGCAGTGAATTGGGGACAGGGGGCACTGAAGCTTTCTTT
CASSELGTGGTEAFF
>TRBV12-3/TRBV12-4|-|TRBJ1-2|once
TGTGCCAGCACCTCGGCAGCGAGAGGAGGCTACACCTTC
CASTSAARGGYTF
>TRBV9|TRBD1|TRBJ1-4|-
TGTGCCAGCAGCGTAGCTGGTGGCAGGGGGTCGCATGAAAAACTGTTTTTT
CASSVAGGRGSHEKLFF
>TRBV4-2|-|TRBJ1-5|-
TGTGCCAGCAGCCAAGAAAGGGCCGGGAACCAGCCCCAGCATTTT
CASSQERAGNQPQHF
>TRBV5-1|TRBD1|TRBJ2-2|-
TGCGCCAGCAGCTTAGTCGGGACAGCGAACACCGGGGAGCTGTTTTTT
CASSLVGTANTGELFF
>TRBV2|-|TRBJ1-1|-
TGTGCCAGCAGGCGGGGGGTCGCGAACACTGAAGCTTTCTTT
CASRRGVANTEAFF
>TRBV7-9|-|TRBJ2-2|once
TGTGCCAGCAGCCAAGACTCCGGCGGGGAGCTGTTTTTT
CASSQDSGGELFF
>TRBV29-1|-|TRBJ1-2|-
TGCAGCGTTCGACAGAACTATGGCTACACCTTC
CSVRQNYGYTF
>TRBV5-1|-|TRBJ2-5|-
TGCGCCAGCAGCTTGGCGCTCGGGAGAGAGACCCAGTACTTC
CASSLALGRETQYF
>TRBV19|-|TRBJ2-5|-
TGTGCCAGTAGTATCAGGACTCAGCGTGGAGAGACCCAGTACTTC
CASSIRTQRGETQYF
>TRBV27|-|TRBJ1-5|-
TGTGCCAGCAGTTTCTATAGCAATCAGCCCCAGCATTTT
CASSFYSNQPQHF
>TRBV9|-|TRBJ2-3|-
TGTGCCAGCAGCGTAGGAACTTCTAGCACAGATACGCAGTATTTT
CASSVGTSSTDTQYF
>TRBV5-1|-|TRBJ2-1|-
TGCGCCAGCCGCTCCCAGGGGAGCTCCTACAATGAGCAGTTCTTC
CASRSQGSSYNEQFF
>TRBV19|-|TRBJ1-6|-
TGTGCCAGTAGTACCCGACAACCCTCCTATAATTCACCCCTCCACTTT
CASSTRQPSYNSPLHF